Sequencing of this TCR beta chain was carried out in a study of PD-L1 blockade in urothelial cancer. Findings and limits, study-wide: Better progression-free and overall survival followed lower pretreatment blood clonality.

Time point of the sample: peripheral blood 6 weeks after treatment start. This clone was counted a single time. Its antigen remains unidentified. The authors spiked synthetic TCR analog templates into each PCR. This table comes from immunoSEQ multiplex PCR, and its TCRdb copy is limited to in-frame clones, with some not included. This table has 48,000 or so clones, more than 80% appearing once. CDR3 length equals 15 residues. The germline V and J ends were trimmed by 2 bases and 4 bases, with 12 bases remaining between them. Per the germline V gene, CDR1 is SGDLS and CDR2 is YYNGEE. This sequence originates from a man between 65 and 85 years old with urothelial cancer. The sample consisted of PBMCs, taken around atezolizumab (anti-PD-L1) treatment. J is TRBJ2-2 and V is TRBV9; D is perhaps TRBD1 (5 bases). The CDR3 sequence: CASSVSVDSTGELFF. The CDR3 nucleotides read TGTGCCAGCAGCGTCTCGGTAGACAGCACCGGGGAGCTGTTTTTT.